The sequence of this T cell receptor beta chain was determined in a study of T cell repertoires in cytomegalovirus infection. Study information: Newly reported HLA-C-restricted and thoroughly characterized HLA-B-restricted CMV epitopes were employed. A matching HLA type, together with CMV infection, was signaled by public TCR beta signatures. The study's findings and limits: Ex vivo responses were dominated by HLA-C-restricted CMV-specific TCR beta clonotypes. Individuals carrying CMV plus the relevant HLA were identified by cumulative frequency of public TCR beta families.

Via MiXCR, TCRdb re-called the reads, giving one row per CDR3 protein. The sample gives more than 110,000 distinct CDR3 sequences, 25% to 35% of which show up once; around 50% is in the top ten. Germline CDR1 and CDR2: SGHDT and YYEEEE. CDR3 size: 14 residues. Deletions cut 0 bases from V and 5 bases from J, with 11 bases between. In this sample, this clonotype turned up a few times. Its cognate antigen is unknown. V usage is TRBV5-6 and J usage is TRBJ1-1; a possible D gene is TRBD1 (5 bases). The receptor's source is a human donor in good health (CMV status not recorded). Some clones in this sample may be carry-over from other donors' samples. The specimen was CD8+ T cells from cultured PBMCs, collected from culture after CMV antigen stimulation. The CDR3 reads CASSLGGKGTEAFF. The CDR3 coding sequence is TGTGCCAGCAGCTTGGGAGGAAAGGGGACTGAAGCTTTCTTT.